The 32 T cell receptor beta chains presented below share a single source sample, sequenced in a study of OX40 agonist ivuxolimab in advanced cancers. Here immunoSEQ multiplex PCR was the method, and the copy in TCRdb shows in-frame clones only, minus some. The repertoire includes some 55,000 clones, about four fifths of them detected once, and about 13% sits in the top ten. The sequenced sample was CD4+ or CD8+ T cells sorted from blood, obtained in a trial of the OX40 agonist ivuxolimab. These receptors all stem from an adult with an advanced solid tumor such as melanoma, head and neck, liver or kidney cancer.

The chain combines TRBV6-1 with TRBJ1-6; 8 nucleotides agree with TRBD1. The CDR3 has 14 amino acids. Germline V gene sequence: CDR1 MNHNS, CDR2 SASEGT. With V trimmed by 4 bases and J by 8 bases, 4 bases remained unmatched. DNA of the CDR3: TGTGCCAGCAGTGGACAGGGGTCTGATTCACCCCTCCACTTT. Protein product: CASSGQGSDSPLHF.

The chain uses TRBV7-2 and TRBJ2-1; D possibly matches TRBD1 or TRBD2 (5 bases each). The V gene lost 4 bases and the J gene lost 7 bases, with 17 bases spanning the gap. CDR3 length: 15 amino acids. Germline CDR1 is SGHTA and CDR2 is FQGNSA. CDR3: CASSSGHLRDNEQFF. As DNA, the CDR3 is TGTGCCAGCAGCTCCGGACACCTTCGGGATAATGAGCAGTTCTTC.

V usage is TRBV5-8 and J usage is TRBJ2-5, with 8 bases lining up with TRBD2. CDR1 and CDR2 (germline): SGHTS, YDEGEE. Germline trimming cut 2 bases from V and 5 bases from J; bases unmatched to any gene: 14. This CDR3 spans 17 amino acids. The CDR3 DNA sequence: TGTGCCAGCAGCTTCGTCGGTCTAGCGGGTACCCAGGAGACCCAGTACTTC. Protein product: CASSFVGLAGTQETQYF.

The chain links TRBV19 to TRBJ2-1; D is undetermined. Trimming shortened V by 7 bases and J by 9 bases, and 19 bases separated the two germline ends. This CDR3 is 14 amino acids long. Germline CDR1 reads LNHDA; CDR2 reads SQIVND (reference sequence). CDR3 region: CASTERPFGSEQFF. The DNA of the CDR3 is TGTGCCAGTACCGAAAGGCCCTTTGGTAGTGAGCAGTTCTTC.

This chain uses TRBV19 with TRBJ2-6; no definite D call. The CDR3 consists of 11 residues. V lost 7 bases, J lost 7 bases, and 5 bases lay in between. Germline lookup yields CDR1 LNHDA and CDR2 SQIVND (reference sequence). CDR3 DNA sequence: TGTGCCAGTAAGTTAGCCAACGTCCTGACTTTC. Amino acid sequence: CASKLANVLTF. Filled out from reference TRBV19 and TRBJ2-6, the complete variable domain reads DGGITQSPKYLFRKEGQNVTLSCEQNLNHDAMYWYRQDPGQGLRLIYYSQIVNDFQKGDIAEGYSVSREKKESFPLTVTSAQKNPTAFYLCASKLANVLTFGAGSRLTVL.

The rearrangement joins TRBV2 to TRBJ1-4, with 7 positions matching TRBD1. The CDR3 has 17 amino acids. The trim removed 5 bases at V and 8 bases at J, leaving 17 bases unmatched. Per the germline V gene, CDR1 is SNHLY and CDR2 is FYNNEI. In DNA form, the CDR3 reads TGTGCCAGCAGTAAGACAGGGCGGCTCCCTCGCTGGGAAAAACTGTTTTTT. Translated: CASSKTGRLPRWEKLFF.

In this sample, this clone turned up once. The rearrangement joins TRBV6-6 to TRBJ2-7; D ambiguous. The CDR3 is 14 residues long. Germline CDR1 is MNHNY and CDR2 is SVGAGI (reference sequence). V was clipped by 6 bases and J by 2 bases, with 14 bases between them. CDR3 loop: CASSNLRQAYEQYF. DNA for the CDR3: TGTGCCAGCAGCAATCTCAGGCAAGCCTACGAGCAGTACTTC.

The J gene is TRBJ2-2, the V gene TRBV7-9; no clear D gene. There are 13 residues in the CDR3. V lost 4 bases to trimming and J lost 4 bases, with 7 bases between them. Germline V lookup: CDR1 SEHNR, CDR2 FQNEAQ (reference sequence). CDR3 region: CASSYGVTGELFF. In DNA, the CDR3 is TGTGCCAGCAGCTATGGGGTCACCGGGGAGCTGTTTTTT. Complete variable domain (other parts from reference TRBV7-9 and TRBJ2-2): DTGVSQNPRHKITKRGQNVTFRCDPISEHNRLYWYRQTLGQGPEFLTYFQNEAQLEKSRLLSDRFSAERPKGSFSTLEIQRTEQGDSAMYLCASSYGVTGELFFGEGSRLTVL.

The chain joins TRBV27 to TRBJ2-5, with a possible D match to TRBD1 (5 bases). There are 13 residues in the CDR3. Germline V gene sequence: CDR1 MNHEY, CDR2 SMNVEV (reference sequence). Trimming pared 4 bases from V and 5 bases from J, leaving 11 bases between. The DNA for the CDR3 is TGTGCCAGCAGTTCCCGGACACAGGAGACCCAGTACTTC. It translates to CASSSRTQETQYF.

CDR3 sequence: CASSYSMASTDTQYF. CDR3 sequence (DNA): TGTGCCAGCAGTTACTCGATGGCTAGCACAGATACGCAGTATTTT. The chain links TRBV6-5 to TRBJ2-3; D uncertain. V shed 0 bases and J shed 0 bases, with 7 bases lying between them. This CDR3 is built from 15 residues. Germline loops: CDR1 MNHEY, CDR2 SVGAGI.

V gene TRBV28 combines with J gene TRBJ1-2; D remains unclear. The V end lost 3 bases, the J end lost 8 bases, and 10 bases lay between the germline ends. The CDR3 length is 12 residues. The germline gives CDR1 MDHEN, CDR2 SYDVKM. DNA of the CDR3: TGTGCCAGCAGTTTGTCGCAAAGCGGCTACACCTTC. Its translation is CASSLSQSGYTF.

The J gene is TRBJ2-2, the V gene TRBV7-6; D remains ambiguous. The germline gives CDR1 SGHVS, CDR2 FNYEAQ. The V end lost 8 bases, the J end lost 8 bases, and 9 bases lay between the germline ends. This CDR3 region has 11 residues. The CDR3 loop reads CASGKVGELFF. CDR3 nucleotides: TGTGCCAGCGGAAAGGTGGGGGAGCTGTTTTTT.

This rearrangement joins TRBV7-6 to TRBJ1-1, with a weak D call TRBD1 (5 bases). V was pared by 3 bases and J by 6 bases, with 17 bases between. Germline CDR1 and CDR2: SGHVS and FNYEAQ. The CDR3 extends over 15 amino acids. CDR3 nucleotide sequence: TGTGCCAGCAGCTTTGCCCCAGGGTTGGTCGCTGAAGCTTTCTTT. Amino acid sequence: CASSFAPGLVAEAFF.

In this sample, this clone turned up a few times. J is TRBJ2-1 and V is TRBV19; 7 bases are shared with TRBD2. V was pared by 4 bases and J by 4 bases, with 10 bases of the junction left unmatched. The CDR3 runs to 16 residues. In germline, CDR1 is LNHDA, CDR2 SQIVND (reference sequence). Written as DNA, the CDR3 is TGTGCCAGTAGTAGGACTGGGGGAGGGTCGTACAATGAGCAGTTCTTC. It specifies CASSRTGGGSYNEQFF.

The chain carries TRBV5-6 and TRBJ2-2; D uncertain. Per the germline V gene, CDR1 is SGHDT and CDR2 is YYEEEE. The CDR3 contains 14 residues. Trimming removed 0 bases at V and 5 bases at J, with 8 bases between. CDR3 nucleotide sequence: TGTGCCAGCAGCTTGGTTGCGTCAACCGGGGAGCTGTTTTTT. It translates to CASSLVASTGELFF.

This clone was counted once. The V and J genes are TRBV6-6 and TRBJ2-5; tentatively, D is TRBD1 (5 bases). With 3 bases removed from V and 3 bases from J, the gap between germline ends came to 11 bases. Germline assignment: CDR1 MNHNY and CDR2 SVGAGI (reference sequence). The CDR3 is made up of 14 amino acids. The CDR3 nucleotides are TGTGCCAGCAGTTATAATGACAGAGAAGAGACCCAGTACTTC. It translates to CASSYNDREETQYF.

The chain recombines TRBV9 with TRBJ2-3; no definite D call. The CDR3 runs 16 residues. Germline loops: CDR1 SGDLS, CDR2 YYNGEE. Deletions cut 0 bases from V and 0 bases from J, with 11 bases between. In DNA form, the CDR3 reads TGTGCCAGCAGCGTAGGGCCCGACTCTAGCACAGATACGCAGTATTTT. Its translation: CASSVGPDSSTDTQYF.

The rearrangement uses TRBV19 and TRBJ1-2; unclear D gene. The CDR3 extends over 13 amino acids. From germline, CDR1 is LNHDA and CDR2 SQIVND (reference sequence). Trimming cost V 3 bases and J 5 bases, with 10 bases left between them. This CDR3 reads CASSIGPEYGYTF. The CDR3 nucleotides are TGTGCCAGTAGTATCGGCCCAGAGTATGGCTACACCTTC.

The V call is TRBV20-1, the J call TRBJ2-5, with D unclear. In germline, CDR1 is DFQATT, CDR2 SNEGSKA (reference sequence). This CDR3 is 10 amino acids long. The V end lost 2 bases, the J end lost 3 bases, and 1 base lay between the germline ends. As DNA, the CDR3 is TGCAGTGCTAGAAAAGAGACCCAGTACTTC. Translating it yields CSARKETQYF.

The CDR3 region has the DNA TGTGCCAGCAGCTTGAACACTGAAGCTTTCTTT. This translates into CASSLNTEAFF. The V gene is TRBV5-6, the J gene TRBJ1-1; D gene ambiguous. Between the trimmed V and J ends, which lost 1 base and 2 bases, there was a span of 0 bases. CDR3 size: 11 residues. CDR1 and CDR2 (germline): SGHDT, YYEEEE.

The CDR3 region is CASSLIALSGVSTDTQYF. The DNA of the CDR3 is TGTGCCAGCAGCTTAATAGCCCTTTCCGGCGTAAGCACAGATACGCAGTATTTT. The rearrangement uses TRBV11-2 and TRBJ2-3; the D is unclear. There are 18 residues in the CDR3. Trimming took 2 bases from V and 0 from J, leaving 18 bases between them. Germline lookup yields CDR1 SGHAT and CDR2 FQNNGV.

The chain is built from TRBV6-5 and TRBJ1-1; no clear D gene. This CDR3 is 13 amino acids long. V was pared by 5 bases and J by 1 base, with 8 bases between. Germline CDR1 is MNHEY and CDR2 is SVGAGI. Here the CDR3 reads CASSVKGNTEAFF. CDR3 nucleotide sequence: TGTGCCAGCAGTGTGAAGGGGAACACTGAAGCTTTCTTT.

The CDR3 nucleotides read TGTGCCAGCAGGTCTGGACTAGCGGGGACCTACGAGCAGTACTTC. This codes for CASRSGLAGTYEQYF. The rearrangement links TRBV27 to TRBJ2-7, with TRBD2 identical over 12 bases. This CDR3 is 15 amino acids long. Trimming removed 6 bases from V and 2 bases from J; junction bases left unmatched: 5. The germline gives CDR1 MNHEY, CDR2 SMNVEV (reference sequence).

This clone was counted a single time. The chain employs TRBV5-4 and TRBJ2-3; D might be TRBD1 or TRBD2, each matching 5 bases. Germline lookup yields CDR1 SGHNT and CDR2 YYREEE (reference sequence). CDR3 length: 15 amino acids. Trimming cost V 1 base and J 8 bases, with 17 bases left between them. CDR3 residues: CASSLYGGPARTQYF. CDR3 in DNA: TGTGCCAGCAGCTTGTATGGGGGACCCGCACGTACGCAGTATTTT.

The J gene is TRBJ2-2, the V gene TRBV6-6, with D perhaps TRBD2 (6 bases). Per the germline V gene, CDR1 is MNHNY and CDR2 is SVGAGI (reference sequence). This CDR3 has 15 residues. The V end was cut by 3 bases, the J end by 1 base, with 9 bases between. The DNA for the CDR3 is TGTGCCAGCAGTTATGCGGGGCTGAACACCGGGGAGCTGTTTTTT. This gives the protein CASSYAGLNTGELFF.

The chain links TRBV27 to TRBJ1-5, with TRBD1 matching over 10 bases. CDR3 length equals 15 residues. The J segment lost 7 bases and the V segment lost 6 bases, leaving 9 bases of the junction unmatched. Germline V lookup: CDR1 MNHEY, CDR2 SMNVEV (reference sequence). The CDR3 loop reads CASRPDRGQGQPQHF. CDR3 nucleotides: TGTGCCAGCAGACCCGACAGGGGGCAGGGGCAGCCCCAGCATTTT.

The chain employs TRBV7-9 and TRBJ2-2; D possibly uses TRBD1 or TRBD2 (6 bases each). Looked up from germline, CDR1 is SEHNR and CDR2 is FQNEAQ (reference sequence). This CDR3 is 14 amino acids long. Trimming took 6 bases from V and 13 from J, leaving 21 bases between them. The CDR3 DNA reads as TGTGCCAGCAGAGATACAGGGAGTCAGCGGGTGCTGTTTTTT. Its protein product is CASRDTGSQRVLFF. The whole variable domain, filled in from reference TRBV7-9 and TRBJ2-2, reads DTGVSQNPRHKITKRGQNVTFRCDPISEHNRLYWYRQTLGQGPEFLTYFQNEAQLEKSRLLSDRFSAERPKGSFSTLEIQRTEQGDSAMYLCASRDTGSQRVLFFGEGSRLTVL.

The chain couples TRBV18 to TRBJ1-3; D remains unclear. Per germline, CDR1 KGHSH and CDR2 LQKENI. Trimming shortened V by 6 bases and J by 0 bases, and 15 bases separated the two germline ends. The CDR3 sequence is 16 residues long. The CDR3 loop is CASSLSPLSSGNTIYF. Written as DNA, the CDR3 is TGTGCCAGCTCGCTATCCCCACTGAGCTCTGGAAACACCATATATTTT.

A few counts support this clone. The rearrangement links TRBV7-9 to TRBJ1-2; D ambiguous. This CDR3 comprises 13 residues. Germline CDR1 is SEHNR and CDR2 is FQNEAQ (reference sequence). The V end lost 2 bases, the J end lost 3 bases, and 7 bases lay between the germline ends. CDR3: CASSLTTDYGYTF. In DNA, the CDR3 is TGTGCCAGCAGCTTAACTACCGACTATGGCTACACCTTC.

CDR3 protein: CASSLLPSTGNYGYTF. CDR3 in DNA: TGTGCCAGCAGCCTACTACCCTCGACTGGAAACTATGGCTACACCTTC. The chain recombines TRBV14 with TRBJ1-2; no definite D call. CDR1 is SGHDN, CDR2 FVKESK, per germline. Trimming pared 4 bases from V and 2 bases from J, leaving 17 bases between. The length of the CDR3 is 16 residues.

The CDR3 region has the DNA TGTGCCAGCAGCCCCGGGACAGGGGGGTTTGGCTACACCTTC. Protein: CASSPGTGGFGYTF. This chain links TRBV13 with TRBJ1-2; 11 bases line up with TRBD1. The V gene end was trimmed by 5 bases and the J gene end by 7 bases; junction bases not matched to a gene: 6. The CDR3 spans 14 residues. Germline V CDR1 and CDR2: PRHDT, FYEKMQ (reference sequence).

The V call is TRBV5-1, the J call TRBJ2-7; possible D gene TRBD1, 6 bases. V was clipped by 4 bases and J by 4 bases, with 21 bases between them. This CDR3 contains 16 residues. Germline CDR1 is SGHRS and CDR2 is YFSETQ. The CDR3 region is CASSPNTGQRQYEQYF. The CDR3 DNA reads as TGCGCCAGCAGCCCAAACACCGGACAGAGACAGTACGAGCAGTACTTC.